The T cell receptor (beta chain) described here comes from a study of blood T cell repertoires in COVID-19. CDR1 and CDR2 (germline): LGHDT, YNNKEL (reference sequence). Trimming removed 1 base from V and 0 bases from J, with 16 bases in between. This CDR3 has 19 amino acids. Some clones are missing from TCRdb's copy, which holds only in-frame ones; the method was immunoSEQ multiplex PCR. The sample consists of about 260,000 clones, about 88% of them appearing once. The specimen was peripheral blood. This chain connects TRBV3-1 (or the pseudogene TRBV3-2) to TRBJ1-6; D is unresolved. This receptor was taken from a man between 18 and 35 years old with active or convalescent COVID-19. CDR3 loop: CASSQGASIPTSYNSPLHF. The CDR3 nucleotides read TGTGCCAGCAGCCAAGGGGCCAGTATCCCGACCTCCTATAATTCACCCCTCCACTTT.